This is a list of T cell receptor beta chains from one sample in a study of control samples from healthy donors and cancer patients. Measured with immunoSEQ multiplex PCR; TCRdb has only the in-frame clones, and not every one. The sample includes 100,000 to 150,000 clones, around 92% of them seen just once. The material sequenced was blood. The source of these receptors is a woman in her forties or fifties in good health. The CDR3 runs from the conserved cysteine through the conserved F or W. D genes are given only for firm matches. Clone size is shown for a subset of rows, as once, few, many or a class of expanded clone.

TRBJ1-1,NA,TRBV14,NA,TGTGCCAGCAGCCCCAGACAGGTCACTGAAGCTTTCTTT,CASSPRQVTEAFF
TRBJ2-2,NA,TRBV5-1,NA,TGCGCCAGCAGCTCGTCGATGACGAACACCGGGGAGCTGTTTTTT,CASSSSMTNTGELFF
TRBJ1-2,NA,TRBV5-1,NA,TGCGCCAGCAGCTTGGATGCAGGGCCCTATGGCTACACCTTC,CASSLDAGPYGYTF
TRBJ2-7,TRBD2,TRBV28,few,TGTGCCAGCAGTTTGCCGCTAGCGGGGGTAAGCTCCTACGAGCAGTACTTC,CASSLPLAGVSSYEQYF
TRBJ2-7,TRBD1,TRBV10-3,medium-sized,TGTGCCATCAGTAGACCCGGGACAGGCTACGAGCAGTACTTC,CAISRPGTGYEQYF
TRBJ2-6,NA,TRBV27,NA,TGTGCCAGCACATCTGGGGCCAACGTCCTGACTTTC,CASTSGANVLTF
TRBJ2-2,TRBD1,TRBV29-1,NA,TGCAGCGTTGGGGGGGGACAGGGGTTCGACGGGGAGCTGTTTTTT,CSVGGGQGFDGELFF
TRBJ2-1,NA,TRBV5-1,NA,TGCGCCAGCAGCCAGGAGGCCAGTTGGGCTGAGCAGTTCTTC,CASSQEASWAEQFF
TRBJ2-6,NA,TRBV5-1,NA,TGCGCCAGCAGCTTTACTGGTGGCTCTGGGGCCAACGTCCTGACTTTC,CASSFTGGSGANVLTF
TRBJ2-2,NA,TRBV28,NA,TGTGCCAGCAGTTTATCGTCGCGGACCGCCGGGGAGCTGTTTTTT,CASSLSSRTAGELFF
TRBJ1-1,NA,TRBV7-9,NA,TGTGCCAGCAGCTTAGGAGAGTGGGGGAACACTGAAGCTTTCTTT,CASSLGEWGNTEAFF
TRBJ1-5,TRBD1,TRBV2,NA,TGTGCCAGCAGCGAACGGACAGGGTGGGGCAATCAGCCCCAGCATTTT,CASSERTGWGNQPQHF
TRBJ1-1,NA,TRBV5-4,NA,TGTGCCAGCAGTCCGACTGGAGGAGGGACTGAAGCTTTCTTT,CASSPTGGGTEAFF
TRBJ1-2,NA,TRBV21-1,NA,TGTGCCAGCAGCCTCAAACAAGCCGGGACAGCCTATGGCTACACCTTC,CASSLKQAGTAYGYTF
TRBJ1-2,NA,TRBV2,NA,TGTGCCAGCAGTGAAGGAAGTAGGGGGTATGGCTACACCTTC,CASSEGSRGYGYTF
TRBJ1-6,TRBD1,TRBV7-8,NA,TGTGCCAGCAGCTTACAGGGACAGGGTTTAATAGGCGCCCACTTT,CASSLQGQGLIGAHF
TRBJ2-6,TRBD1,TRBV30,NA,TGTGCCTGGAGTGTACTGAACAGGGGCTTGTCTGGGGCCAACGTCCTGACTTTC,CAWSVLNRGLSGANVLTF
TRBJ2-2,NA,TRBV5-1,NA,TGCGCCAGCAGCTTGGGGGCTAGGCACGGGGAGCTGTTTTTT,CASSLGARHGELFF
TRBJ2-1,NA,TRBV10-3,NA,TGTGCCATCAGTGATATCTCGGTAAAAAGCCGGTTCTTC,CAISDISVKSRFF
TRBJ1-2,NA,TRBV6-5,NA,TGTGCCAGCACTCCCGGGTCTAAGAGGGGCTACACCTTC,CASTPGSKRGYTF
TRBJ2-2,TRBD2,TRBV18,NA,TGTGCCAGCTCACCTTTCGCTAGCGGGAGGGCGAACACCGGGGAGCTGTTTTTT,CASSPFASGRANTGELFF
TRBJ2-7,TRBD2,TRBV27,few,TGTGCCAGCAGTCCCGCGGGGGGCGACTACGAGCAGTACTTC,CASSPAGGDYEQYF
TRBJ2-7,NA,TRBV6-5,NA,TGTGCCAGCAGCCTTTCCGGGACCTCCGCCGGGGAGCAGTACTTC,CASSLSGTSAGEQYF
TRBJ2-7,NA,TRBV5-1,NA,TGCGCCAGCAGCCGCGACCCGGCCGCCGGACCCGAGCAGTACTTC,CASSRDPAAGPEQYF
TRBJ2-4,TRBD2,TRBV5-5,NA,TGTGCCAGCAGCTTGGTTTCGGGGGGAAACATTCAGTACTTC,CASSLVSGGNIQYF
TRBJ1-2,NA,TRBV18,NA,TGTGCCAGCTCACCCGAGACCGGAGTACATTCTTATGGCTACACCTTC,CASSPETGVHSYGYTF
TRBJ2-1,TRBD2,TRBV19,NA,TGTGCCAGTAGATCAATAGCGGGAGGGCCCACGATGGAGCAATTCTTC,CASRSIAGGPTMEQFF
TRBJ2-2,TRBD2,TRBV5-1,NA,TGCGCCAGCAGCTTCAGTCGGGAGGCAGGTGGCACCGGGGAGCTGTTTTTT,CASSFSREAGGTGELFF
TRBJ1-3,TRBD1,TRBV10-3,NA,TGTGCCAGTAGAGACAGGGTCGCAGTCCTTGGAAACACCATATATTTT,CASRDRVAVLGNTIYF
TRBJ2-1,NA,TRBV11-2,few,TGTGCCAGCAGCTTAGATTCCATGTCTTACAATGAGCAGTTCTTC,CASSLDSMSYNEQFF
TRBJ1-1,NA,TRBV2,NA,TGTGCCAGCGCGAGGGCGCGGTCGGAAGCTTTCTTT,CASARARSEAFF
TRBJ2-7,NA,TRBV5-1,NA,TGCGCCAGCAGCTTGGTCCAGCTAACCGAGCAGTACTTC,CASSLVQLTEQYF
TRBJ1-4,NA,TRBV25-1,NA,TGTGCCAGCAGTGAATCACGGGTTAATGAAAAACTGTTTTTT,CASSESRVNEKLFF